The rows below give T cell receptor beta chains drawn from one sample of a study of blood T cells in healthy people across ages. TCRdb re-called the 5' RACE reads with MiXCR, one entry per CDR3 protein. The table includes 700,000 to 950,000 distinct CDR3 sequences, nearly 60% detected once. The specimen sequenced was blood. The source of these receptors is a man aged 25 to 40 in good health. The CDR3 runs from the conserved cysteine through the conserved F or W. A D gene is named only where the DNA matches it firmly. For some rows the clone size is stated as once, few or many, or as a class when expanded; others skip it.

CASFEGDTQYF TGTGCCAGTTTTGAGGGAGATACGCAGTATTTT TRBJ2-3 TRBV12-3/TRBV12-4 11 few -
CASSLGGAGESPLHF TGTGCCAGCAGCTTAGGAGGGGCCGGGGAGTCACCCCTCCACTTT TRBJ1-6 TRBV7-2 15 - -
CASRDHAGTNEQYF TGTGCCAGCAGGGACCACGCAGGAACCAACGAGCAGTACTTC TRBJ2-7 TRBV12-3/TRBV12-4 14 - -
CAGSLNRDYEQYF TGTGCCGGCAGCTTAAACAGAGACTACGAGCAGTACTTC TRBJ2-7 TRBV7-2 13 - -
CSARDLLRGDQETQYF TGCAGTGCTAGAGACCTCCTCCGGGGTGACCAAGAGACCCAGTACTTC TRBJ2-5 TRBV20-1 16 - -
CARGEGTGPQFF TGTGCCAGGGGTGAGGGCACAGGGCCGCAGTTCTTC TRBJ2-1 TRBV7-9 12 - -
CASSLAIGGLTYEQYF TGTGCCAGCAGCTTAGCAATCGGTGGACTGACCTACGAGCAGTACTTC TRBJ2-7 TRBV7-8 16 - -
CSARDSNSNQPQHF TGCAGTGCTAGGGACAGCAATAGCAATCAGCCCCAGCATTTT TRBJ1-5 TRBV20-1 14 - -
CDSSVASGSYNEQFF TGTGACAGCAGCGTAGCTAGCGGCTCCTACAATGAGCAGTTCTTC TRBJ2-1 TRBV9 15 once TRBD2
CSARRAEGYTF TGCAGTGCTAGAAGGGCGGAAGGCTACACCTTC TRBJ1-2 TRBV20-1 11 few -
CASSFGVAADAQYF TGTGCCAGCAGTTTCGGGGTGGCCGCAGATGCGCAGTATTTT TRBJ2-3 TRBV12-3/TRBV12-4 14 many -
CASSAHGTVGYEQYF TGTGCCAGCAGCGCGCACGGGACAGTAGGGTACGAGCAGTACTTC TRBJ2-7 TRBV7-2 15 - TRBD1
CASSEIQGGQGTGNEQYF TGTGCCAGTAGTGAAATCCAAGGAGGACAGGGAACTGGCAACGAGCAGTACTTC TRBJ2-7 TRBV6-1 18 - TRBD1
CASRATENEKLFF TGTGCCAGCAGAGCTACAGAGAATGAAAAACTGTTTTTT TRBJ1-4 TRBV6-5 13 - -
CASSSSPGTGVSSYEQYF TGTGCCAGCAGTTCCTCCCCCGGGACAGGTGTTAGCTCCTACGAGCAGTACTTC TRBJ2-7 TRBV27 18 few TRBD1
CSVATGGPEGYTF TGCAGCGTCGCGACAGGGGGCCCTGAGGGCTACACCTTC TRBJ1-2 TRBV29-1 13 few TRBD1
CASSLAAAQNIQYF TGTGCCAGCAGCTTAGCTGCGGCCCAAAACATTCAGTACTTC TRBJ2-4 TRBV7-2 14 - -
CASSQSRGQINYGYTF TGTGCCAGCAGCCAAAGCCGGGGGCAGATTAACTATGGCTACACCTTC TRBJ1-2 TRBV7-2 16 - -
CATLGGLVTDTQYF TGTGCCACTCTCGGCGGGCTGGTTACAGATACGCAGTATTTT TRBJ2-3 TRBV15 14 - -
CASSPTLGEKLFF TGTGCCAGCAGCCCGACCTTGGGGGAAAAACTGTTTTTT TRBJ1-4 TRBV7-7 13 - -
CASSLGQRGPQETQYF TGTGCCAGCAGTTTAGGACAGAGGGGGCCTCAAGAGACCCAGTACTTC TRBJ2-5 TRBV12-3/TRBV12-4 16 few TRBD1
CSASTTESSYEQYF TGCAGTGCTAGTACGACTGAGTCGTCCTACGAGCAATACTTC TRBJ2-7 TRBV20-1 14 once -
CASSRKTGEETQYF TGTGCCAGCAGTAGAAAGACAGGGGAAGAGACCCAGTACTTC TRBJ2-5 TRBV27 14 - TRBD1
CASSQRTNTEAFF TGCGCCAGCAGCCAAAGGACGAACACTGAAGCTTTCTTT TRBJ1-1 TRBV5-1 13 - -
CASSETADVEAFF TGTGCCAGCAGTGAAACGGCGGACGTTGAAGCTTTCTTT TRBJ1-1 TRBV6-1 13 - -
CASSVRDSRAGEQYF TGCGCCAGCAGCGTCCGGGACTCCCGTGCGGGCGAGCAGTACTTC TRBJ2-7 TRBV5-1 15 - -
CASSSEGATGANVLTF TGTGCCAGCAGCTCTGAGGGGGCTACTGGGGCCAACGTCCTGACTTTC TRBJ2-6 TRBV7-3 16 - TRBD1
CASSYGQELTYEQYF TGTGCCAGCAGTTACGGGCAGGAGTTGACCTACGAGCAGTACTTC TRBJ2-7 TRBV6-5 15 few -
CSARGGTGRFFYGYTF TGCAGTGCTAGGGGCGGGACAGGACGATTTTTCTATGGCTACACCTTC TRBJ1-2 TRBV20-1 16 few TRBD1
CASRPGGSSYNEQFF TGTGCCAGCAGGCCGGGCGGGAGCTCCTACAATGAGCAGTTCTTC TRBJ2-1 TRBV28 15 - TRBD2
CSVGDRDYGYTF TGCAGCGTGGGTGATAGGGACTATGGCTACACCTTC TRBJ1-2 TRBV29-1 12 - -
CSARKAQQGPEQFF TGCAGTGCTAGGAAGGCCCAACAGGGCCCTGAGCAGTTCTTC TRBJ2-1 TRBV20-1 14 - -
CSARDGRAIDTQYF TGCAGTGCTAGAGACGGGAGGGCCATAGATACGCAGTATTTT TRBJ2-3 TRBV20-1 14 - TRBD2
CGGSSPNTEAFF TGTGGGGGAAGCTCACCGAACACTGAAGCTTTCTTT TRBJ1-1 TRBV6-6 12 - -
CASSSPLEAFF TGTGCCAGCAGCTCGCCCCTTGAAGCTTTCTTT TRBJ1-1 TRBV12-3/TRBV12-4 11 - -
CASTQTPSGGSSGYTF TGTGCCAGCACCCAAACCCCTTCTGGGGGTTCATCAGGCTACACCTTC TRBJ1-2 TRBV7-9 16 - -
CASRDHRFTQPQHF TGTGCCAGCAGAGATCACAGGTTTACTCAGCCCCAGCATTTT TRBJ1-5 TRBV28 14 - -
CASSLGLAGTFYEQYF TGTGCCAGCAGCTTAGGGCTAGCGGGGACATTCTACGAGCAGTACTTC TRBJ2-7 TRBV7-2 16 - TRBD2
CSVLGGERYEQYF TGCAGCGTTCTCGGGGGGGAGAGGTACGAGCAGTACTTC TRBJ2-7 TRBV29-1 13 - TRBD2
CASSQGDRAGDTQYF TGCGCCAGCAGCCAAGGGGACAGGGCCGGAGATACGCAGTATTTT TRBJ2-3 TRBV4-3 15 - TRBD1
CASSRPSVGAYEQYF TGTGCCAGCTCCCGGCCTTCCGTGGGAGCCTACGAGCAGTACTTC TRBJ2-7 TRBV18 15 - -
CASSLLWADGANVLTF TGTGCCAGCAGCTTACTTTGGGCGGACGGGGCCAACGTCCTGACTTTC TRBJ2-6 TRBV7-9 16 - -
CASSQDLGKRGETQYF TGTGCCAGCAGCCAAGATCTTGGTAAAAGGGGAGAGACCCAGTACTTC TRBJ2-5 TRBV3-1 16 - -
CASSKGLAFGGEQFF TGTGCCAGCAGTAAGGGACTAGCTTTTGGAGGGGAGCAGTTCTTC TRBJ2-1 TRBV9 15 - TRBD2
CASSEGTGEDTQYF TGTGCCAGCAGTGAAGGGACGGGGGAGGATACGCAGTATTTT TRBJ2-3 TRBV2 14 - -